These 14 T cell receptor beta chains originate from one sample sequenced in a study of T-cell memory formation after mild COVID-19. Each CDR3 protein gets one entry after TCRdb re-called the 5' RACE reads with MiXCR. The sample shows about 560,000 distinct CDR3 sequences, roughly 17% of them seen only once. Sample: PBMCs or a T cell subset sorted from them (not recorded which). Receptor source: an adult woman who had mild COVID-19 (a few samples of this study predate the infection). Cell type and time point are not known.

The chain has TRBV12-3 or TRBV12-4 and TRBJ1-2; no reliable D call. The CDR3 consists of 12 residues. V was shortened by 3 bases and J by 2 bases, with 4 bases between the two germline ends. As DNA, the CDR3 is TGTGCCAGCAGTTTTTCGAACTATGGCTACACCTTC. This gives the protein CASSFSNYGYTF.

The chain has TRBV7-8 and TRBJ2-7; D gene uncertain. Germline V gene lookup returns CDR1 SGHVS and CDR2 FQNEAQ. This CDR3 is 13 amino acids long. V shed 4 bases and J shed 2 bases, with 9 bases lying between them. This chain's CDR3 is CASSSFGTYEQYF. In DNA form, the CDR3 reads TGTGCCAGCAGCTCCTTTGGGACCTACGAGCAGTACTTC.

The table lists this clonotype with a few counts. The chain carries TRBV7-8 and TRBJ1-2; the D gene is possibly TRBD1 (5 bases). Trimming left V 4 bases short and J 6 bases short, with 12 bases between. Germline values: CDR1 SGHVS, CDR2 FQNEAQ. CDR3 size: 13 residues. The CDR3 loop reads CASSYGGRNGYTF. As DNA, the CDR3 is TGTGCCAGCAGCTATGGGGGGAGGAATGGCTACACCTTC.

This clonotype was found a few times. The chain uses TRBV9 and TRBJ1-2, with 9 positions matching TRBD1. Germline CDR1 SGDLS, CDR2 YYNGEE. After removal of 3 bases from V and 7 bases from J, the junction contained 10 bases not matched to a gene. This CDR3 spans 15 amino acids. Here the CDR3 DNA reads TGTGCCAGCAGCGCTAGTCCCGGGACAGGGTTTGGCTACACCTTC. Amino acid sequence: CASSASPGTGFGYTF.

This clonotype was counted between two and nine times. The rearrangement links TRBV7-6 to TRBJ1-3, with D unclear. Germline V lookup: CDR1 SGHVS, CDR2 FNYEAQ. V dropped 5 bases and J dropped 0 bases, with 23 bases sitting between them. CDR3 length: 19 residues. The DNA of the CDR3 is TGTGCCAGCAGCCCACTCTTTTATCTCGACAACTCCTCTGGAAACACCATATATTTT. It translates to CASSPLFYLDNSSGNTIYF.

This clonotype was detected a few times. The V gene is TRBV7-2, the J gene TRBJ2-3; TRBD2 might be the D (5 bases). From germline, CDR1 is SGHTA and CDR2 FQGNSA. The CDR3 covers 15 residues. V lost 5 bases, J lost 0 bases, and 12 bases lay in between. The CDR3, as DNA: TGTGCCAGCAGCCAATTAGCGCAGAGCACAGATACGCAGTATTTT. This sequence encodes CASSQLAQSTDTQYF.

Ten or more counts support this clonotype. The V call is TRBV6-9, the J call TRBJ2-1; possibly TRBD1 for D (5 bases). From germline, CDR1 is MNHGY and CDR2 SVAAGI. V was clipped by 2 bases and J by 4 bases, with 12 bases between them. This CDR3 contains 15 residues. DNA for the CDR3: TGTGCCAGCAGTTATGGCCAGGGTACATACAATGAGCAGTTCTTC. Its protein product is CASSYGQGTYNEQFF.

The chain employs TRBV7-9 and TRBJ2-7; 9 nucleotides line up with TRBD2. CDR3 length equals 16 residues. In germline, CDR1 is SEHNR, CDR2 FQNEAQ (reference sequence). V shed 5 bases, J shed 4 bases, and the junction held 12 bases outside the gene matches. CDR3 coding DNA: TGTGCCAGCAGCCTTTTAGCGGGGGACCTTCCGTACGAGCAGTACTTC. Residues: CASSLLAGDLPYEQYF. Drawing the rest from reference TRBV7-9 and TRBJ2-7, the complete variable domain is DTGVSQNPRHKITKRGQNVTFRCDPISEHNRLYWYRQTLGQGPEFLTYFQNEAQLEKSRLLSDRFSAERPKGSFSTLEIQRTEQGDSAMYLCASSLLAGDLPYEQYFGPGTRLTVT.

This clonotype was counted a few times. The CDR3 DNA follows: TGTGCCATCAGTGAGTCGGCCCCTAGTGGCGCAGATACGCAGTATTTT. Its protein product is CAISESAPSGADTQYF. This sequence joins TRBV10-3 and TRBJ2-3; D ambiguous. This CDR3 is built from 16 residues. Germline V lookup: CDR1 ENHRY, CDR2 SYGVKD. The V and J ends lost 0 bases and 4 bases respectively, with 14 bases between them.

The chain has TRBV18 and TRBJ1-2; TRBD1 matches at 7 bases. V dropped 3 bases and J dropped 0; count of bases not matched to a gene: 7. CDR3 size: 16 residues. CDR1 and CDR2 from the germline V gene are KGHSH and LQKENI. The CDR3 sequence: CASSPGTDLANYGYTF. In nucleotides, the CDR3 is TGTGCCAGCTCACCGGGGACAGACCTCGCTAACTATGGCTACACCTTC. The full variable domain, completed using reference TRBV18 and TRBJ1-2, is NAGVMQNPRHLVRRRGQEARLRCSPMKGHSHVYWYRQLPEEGLKFMVYLQKENIIDESGMPKERFSAEFPKEGPSILRIQQVVRGDSAAYFCASSPGTDLANYGYTFGSGTRLTVV.

The genes are TRBV27 and TRBJ2-3; perhaps TRBD2 as D (6 bases). V was clipped by 2 bases and J by 5 bases, with 11 bases between them. The CDR3 length is 14 residues. Germline lookup yields CDR1 MNHEY and CDR2 SMNVEV (reference sequence). CDR3 sequence: CASSLGGDRDTQYF. CDR3 DNA sequence: TGTGCCAGCAGTTTAGGAGGGGACCGAGATACGCAGTATTTT.

In its sample, this clonotype was seen a few times. V gene TRBV7-2 combines with J gene TRBJ2-3; D is unresolved. V was clipped by 1 base and J by 7 bases, with 12 bases between them. Germline CDR1 reads SGHTA; CDR2 reads FQGNSA. The CDR3 contains 14 residues. DNA for the CDR3: TGTGCCAGCAGCTTAGACTCTTCGTCCTATACGCAGTATTTT. Residues: CASSLDSSSYTQYF. Full variable domain (remainder filled in from reference TRBV7-2 and TRBJ2-3): GAGVSQSPSNKVTEKGKDVELRCDPISGHTALYWYRQSLGQGLEFLIYFQGNSAPDKSGLPSDRFSAERTGGSVSTLTIQRTQQEDSAVYLCASSLDSSSYTQYFGPGTRLTVL.

This clonotype was seen only a few times. The chain couples TRBV11-3 to TRBJ2-3, with D possibly matching TRBD2 (6 bases). The CDR3 length is 14 residues. V was clipped by 4 bases and J by 4 bases, with 12 bases between them. Germline V gene lookup returns CDR1 SGHNT and CDR2 YENEEA. The CDR3 sequence: CASSSGTSSDTQYF. CDR3 nucleotides: TGTGCCAGCAGCTCCGGGACTTCATCAGATACGCAGTATTTT. Looking up the rest from reference TRBV11-3 and TRBJ2-3 gives the full variable domain: EAGVVQSPRYKIIEKKQPVAFWCNPISGHNTLYWYLQNLGQGPELLIRYENEEAVDDSQLPKDRFSAERLKGVDSTLKIQPAELGDSAVYLCASSSGTSSDTQYFGPGTRLTVL.

The rearrangement joins TRBV20-1 to TRBJ2-7, with D maybe TRBD2 (5 bases). CDR1 and CDR2 from the germline V gene are DFQATT and SNEGSKA (reference sequence). The CDR3 has 13 residues. The CDR3 region has the DNA TGCAGCGCACCTCGACGGGACTCCTACGAGCAGTACTTC. This translates into CSAPRRDSYEQYF.